This TCR beta chain stems from a study of T cell responses to AZD1222 COVID-19 vaccine. Study results and caveats: Repertoire sampling happened only post peak T cell response.

In regard to this clone: Its antigen is as yet unknown.

The V end lost 6 bases, the J end lost 3 bases, and 14 bases lay between the germline ends. CDR3 length: 15 residues. Looked up from germline, CDR1 is SNHLY and CDR2 is FYNNEI. Clones were sequenced by immunoSEQ multiplex PCR, and TCRdb holds only the in-frame ones, with some missing. The profile covers about 150,000 clones, with approximately 90% appearing a single time and approximately 2.8% taken by the ten largest. The clonotype originates from an adult in good health. The V call is TRBV2, the J call TRBJ2-2; D might be TRBD2 (5 bases). The sample here was peripheral blood, taken on day 0 of AZD1222 vaccination. Here the CDR3 DNA reads TGTGCCAGCAGCCCTTTGCGGGTAGACACCGGGGAGCTGTTTTTT. Protein product: CASSPLRVDTGELFF.